This T cell receptor (beta chain) was observed in a study of blood T cell repertoires in COVID-19. The V end was cut by 2 bases, the J end by 1 base, with 6 bases between. This CDR3 region has 14 residues. Germline V gene lookup returns CDR1 SGHNT and CDR2 YYREEE (reference sequence). Using immunoSEQ multiplex PCR, the repertoire was profiled, and TCRdb retains in-frame clones only, with some absent. This table holds roughly 65,000 clones, approximately 85% found once. This sequence joins TRBV5-4 and TRBJ2-2; D gene ambiguous. The source is a woman of 80 years or more with active or convalescent COVID-19. The material sequenced was peripheral blood. The CDR3, as DNA: TGTGCCAGCAGCTTCCTGTTGAACACCGGGGAGCTGTTTTTT. Protein sequence: CASSFLLNTGELFF.